This T cell receptor beta chain was obtained from a study of CD8+CD57+ T cells in acquired aplastic anemia (dated by TCRdb to the late 2010s). Regarding the study in general: Extracted DNA from sorted CD4+ and CD8+ cells averaged around 3.5 ug, ranging from roughly 0.17 to 30 ug. A CD8+CD57+ expansion meant a frequency higher than the mean frequency seen in healthy subjects.

A word on this clonotype: Its antigen has not been determined. No qualities accompany the bases; no much larger clone lies one base away.

CDR3 length: 15 amino acids, cysteine to phenylalanine. The read is trimmed to its CDR3 DNA, 45 bases read in frame from base 1. For CDR1 and CDR2, the germline V gene lists SQVTM and ANQGSEA. V is pared back by 1 base and J by 10 bases, with 19 bases lying between the germline termini. Overall study results and their limits: Patients and healthy controls showed no significant difference in CD8+ Simpson's diversity (P=0.060). Twenty-nine CD8+ CDR3 sequences were found in both patients and controls but appeared to be highly expressed in patients and within the immunodominant clones of the patients.

The patients picked for sequencing were ones in whom flow cytometry had shown an expansion of CD8+CD57+ cells. All patients had severe acquired aplastic anemia diagnosed by International Study of Aplastic Anemia and Agranulocytosis and Camitta criteria. Patients had received no therapy at the time of blood sampling. The study deep-sequenced TCR repertoires of sorted CD4+ and CD8+ blood T cells from severe aplastic anemia patients and healthy subjects. Patients were enrolled under clinicaltrials.gov protocols 00001620, 01623167, 00001397, 00071045, 00081523 and 00961064 in the USA. Ficoll-Paque density gradient centrifugation was used to isolate peripheral blood mononuclear cells. CD4+ and CD8+ T cells were sorted by FACS or magnetic beads before DNA extraction. Genomic DNA was used as template for profiling of TCR beta VDJ combinations and CDR3 sequences. An Illumina HiSeq 2000 was used for TCR repertoire sequencing. Per the original workflow: Repertoires were assessed using TRBV/TRBJ rearrangement plots, CDR3 size and DJ length profiles, and Simpson's diversity index. The most abundant DNA sequence in the deep sequencing data was defined as the immunodominant clone. CDR3 amino acid sequences were screened for sharing across subjects and were compared with published repertoires and the VDJdb database. Using fastp at Q25 and MiXCR, TCRdb reprocessed the public reads and kept productive beta chains. Merged by CDR3 protein, the rows form single entries marked with the most common genes and DNA. These V and J calls originate from TCRdb's pipeline instead of the authors' own analysis. Here the sample has around 130,000 distinct CDR3 sequences; 58% occur a single time. Jointly, the top ten make up 25% to 30% of the sample.

The origin of this receptor is a human donor with aplastic anemia. The chain is encoded by TRBV29-1 joined to TRBJ1-4; a weak D assignment points to TRBD1 (5 bases agree). Sequenced sample: sorted CD4+, CD8+, or CD8+CD57+ T cells (not recorded which) from PBMCs. The DNA is as follows: TGCAGCGTTGAAGGCGACACTAGCGGGAGGGGAAAACTGTTTTTT. It translates to CSVEGDTSGRGKLFF.